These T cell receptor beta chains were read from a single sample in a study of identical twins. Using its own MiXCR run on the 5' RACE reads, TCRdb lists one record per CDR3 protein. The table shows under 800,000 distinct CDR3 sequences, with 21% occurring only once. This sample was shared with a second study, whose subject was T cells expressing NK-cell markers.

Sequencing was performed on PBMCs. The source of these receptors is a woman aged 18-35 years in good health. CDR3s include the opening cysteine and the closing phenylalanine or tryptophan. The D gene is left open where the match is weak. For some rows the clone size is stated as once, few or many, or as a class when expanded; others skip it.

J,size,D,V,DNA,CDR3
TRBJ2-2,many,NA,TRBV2,TGTGCCAGCAGTGCTACCGGGGAGCTGTTTTTT,CASSATGELFF
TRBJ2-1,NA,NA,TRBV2,TGTGCCAGCAGGACTACCGGACGGCAGTTCTTC,CASRTTGRQFF
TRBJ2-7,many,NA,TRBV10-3,TGTGCCATCAGTGCCGCGCGATCCTCCTACGAGCAGTACTTC,CAISAARSSYEQYF
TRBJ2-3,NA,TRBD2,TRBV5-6,TGTGCCAGCAGCTTGAGGCTAGCGGGGGCTCTGGATACGCAGTATTTT,CASSLRLAGALDTQYF
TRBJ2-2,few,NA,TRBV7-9,TGTGCCAGCAGACTAGGAGGGGGGAACACCGGGGAGCTGTTTTTT,CASRLGGGNTGELFF
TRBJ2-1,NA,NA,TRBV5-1,TGCGCCAGCAGCAAAGGGGTAAATGAGCAGTTCTTC,CASSKGVNEQFF
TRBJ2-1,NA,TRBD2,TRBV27,TGTGCCAGCACTCCCGGGACTAGCGGGAGGGCGGTTGAGCAGTTCTTC,CASTPGTSGRAVEQFF
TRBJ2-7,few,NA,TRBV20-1,TGCAGTGCTAGCCCCTTCGACAGCTACGAGCAGTACTTC,CSASPFDSYEQYF
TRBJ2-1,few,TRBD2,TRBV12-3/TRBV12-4,TGTGCCAGCAGTTTATCTGCTAGCGGGATTAGGCATGAGCAGTTCTTC,CASSLSASGIRHEQFF
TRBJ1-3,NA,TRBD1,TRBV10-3,TGTGCCATAGGACAGGGGGCAAGAGGAAACACCATATATTTT,CAIGQGARGNTIYF
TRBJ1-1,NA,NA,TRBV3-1,TGTGCCAGCAGCCAAGGGGTAAGCCCCGGAGCTTTCTTT,CASSQGVSPGAFF
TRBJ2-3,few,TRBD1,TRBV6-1,TGTGCCAGCAGTCCCCAGCAGGGGGAAATCACAGATACGCAGTATTTT,CASSPQQGEITDTQYF
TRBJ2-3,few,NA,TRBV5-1,TGCGCCAGCAGCTCAGGGACATATGGGAGCACAGATACGCAGTATTTT,CASSSGTYGSTDTQYF
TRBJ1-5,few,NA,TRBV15,TGTGCCACTGGAAAAGGGGCCCAGCCCCAGCATTTT,CATGKGAQPQHF
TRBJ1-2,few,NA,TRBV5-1,TGCGCCAGCAGCTTGGATAGGGGCCCTCGGGTGTCAAACTATGGCTACACCTTC,CASSLDRGPRVSNYGYTF
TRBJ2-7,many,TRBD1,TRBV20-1,TGCAGTGCGACGACAGGGGGTATCCACGAGCAGTACTTC,CSATTGGIHEQYF
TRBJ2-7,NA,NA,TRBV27,TGTGCCAGCAGTTTATCGACTGCTAGCGCTACTTACGAGCAGTACTTC,CASSLSTASATYEQYF
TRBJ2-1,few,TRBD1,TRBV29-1,TGCAGCGTTAGGACAGGGGGCTACAATGAGCAGTTCTTC,CSVRTGGYNEQFF